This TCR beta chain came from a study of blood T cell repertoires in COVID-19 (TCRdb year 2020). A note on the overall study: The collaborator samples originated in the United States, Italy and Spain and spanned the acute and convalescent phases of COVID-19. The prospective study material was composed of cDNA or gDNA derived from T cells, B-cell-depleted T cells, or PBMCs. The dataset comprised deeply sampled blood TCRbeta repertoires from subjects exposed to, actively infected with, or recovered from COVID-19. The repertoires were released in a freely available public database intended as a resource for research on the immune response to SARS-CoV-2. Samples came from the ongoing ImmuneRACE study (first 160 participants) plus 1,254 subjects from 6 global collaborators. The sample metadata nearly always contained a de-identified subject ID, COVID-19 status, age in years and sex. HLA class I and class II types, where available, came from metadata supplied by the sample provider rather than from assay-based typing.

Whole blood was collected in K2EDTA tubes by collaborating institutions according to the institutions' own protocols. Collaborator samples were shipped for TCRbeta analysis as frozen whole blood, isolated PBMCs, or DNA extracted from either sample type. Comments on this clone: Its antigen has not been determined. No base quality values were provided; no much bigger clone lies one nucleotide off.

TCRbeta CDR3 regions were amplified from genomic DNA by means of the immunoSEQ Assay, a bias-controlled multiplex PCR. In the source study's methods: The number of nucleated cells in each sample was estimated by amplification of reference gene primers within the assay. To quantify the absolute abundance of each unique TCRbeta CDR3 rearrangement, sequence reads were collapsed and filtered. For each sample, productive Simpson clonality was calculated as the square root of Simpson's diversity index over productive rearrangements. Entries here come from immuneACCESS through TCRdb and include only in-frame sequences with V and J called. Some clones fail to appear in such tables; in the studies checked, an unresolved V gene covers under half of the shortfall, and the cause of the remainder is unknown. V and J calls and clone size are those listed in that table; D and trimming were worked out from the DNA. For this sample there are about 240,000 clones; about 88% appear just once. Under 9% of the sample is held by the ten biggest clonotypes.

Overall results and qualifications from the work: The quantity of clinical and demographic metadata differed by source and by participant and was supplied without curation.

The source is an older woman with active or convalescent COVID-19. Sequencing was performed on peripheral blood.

At the DNA level, the sequence is TGCGCCAGCAGCCAAGTCAGGACTCTCACAGATACGCAGTATTTT. The translation is CASSQVRTLTDTQYF. The sequence links TRBV4-3 to TRBJ2-3; the D region possibly corresponds to TRBD2 (5 bases align). V lost 1 base and J lost 2 bases; the stretch between them is 10 bases long. The CDR3 measures 15 amino acids from cysteine to phenylalanine. Kept here is only the CDR3 DNA, which spans 45 bases and is read in frame from base 1. Looking up the germline V gene yields CDR1 LGHNA and CDR2 YSLEER.